This T cell receptor (beta chain) was profiled in a study of shared clonotypes between healthy human individuals. TCRdb keeps only in-frame clones here, not all; method: immunoSEQ multiplex PCR. The top ten hold more than 40% of the sample, which has approximately 100,000 clones, roughly two thirds seen once. Everyone who donated was a Caucasian adult who lived in Nashville, Tennessee. This CDR3 has 15 amino acids. Deletions cut 5 bases from V and 5 bases from J, with 19 bases between. The germline V gene has CDR1 LGHNA and CDR2 YNFKEQ. Sequencing was done on a sample of memory CD8+ T cells sorted from blood. Described subset: CD45RO+ cells pooled with CCR7-negative TemRA cells. The chain employs TRBV4-2 and TRBJ2-7, with D possibly TRBD2 on 6 matching bases. This clonotype originated in a man in his thirties or forties in good health. CDR3 region: CASSSSLGSNNEQYF. The DNA of the CDR3 is TGTGCCAGCAGCTCCTCCCTCGGGAGTAATAACGAGCAGTACTTC.